Listed below are T cell receptor beta chains from one sample, sequenced in a study of early T cells in non-severe SARS-CoV-2 infection. TCRdb redid the calling of the 5' RACE reads with MiXCR, one entry per CDR3 protein. The data contain around 100,000 distinct CDR3 sequences, 16% of them singletons. Sequenced: whole blood. Receptors originate from an adult who was a healthcare worker with PCR-confirmed SARS-CoV-2 infection or an uninfected control (not recorded which). Both conserved end residues are part of each CDR3. A D gene is named only where the DNA matches it firmly. Part of the rows lack a size; the others show once, few, many or a class for expanded clones.

many | TRBD2 | TRBJ2-1 | TRBV18 | TGTGCCAGCTCACCTTTGCTAGCGGGGACCAATGAGCAGTTCTTC | CASSPLLAGTNEQFF
few | NA | TRBJ2-2 | TRBV7-9 | TGTGCCAGCAGTCAAAGGCGGGACAAGAACACCGGGGAGCTGTTTTTT | CASSQRRDKNTGELFF
NA | NA | TRBJ1-5 | TRBV2 | TGTGCCAGCAGTATGACAGGCAACTCCAATCAGCCCCAGCATTTT | CASSMTGNSNQPQHF
many | TRBD2 | TRBJ2-5 | TRBV5-4 | TGTGCCAGCAGCGCGGGACTACACCAAGAGACCCAGTACTTC | CASSAGLHQETQYF
NA | TRBD2 | TRBJ2-7 | TRBV10-1 | TGCGCCAGCAGTGAGTCAACTAGCGGGCCGTACGAGCAGTACTTC | CASSESTSGPYEQYF
NA | NA | TRBJ1-2 | TRBV12-3/TRBV12-4 | TGTGCCAGCAGTTTCCGGGAGATAAAGTTGAGTGGCTACACCTTC | CASSFREIKLSGYTF
few | TRBD1 | TRBJ1-5 | TRBV6-6 | TGTGCCAGCAGCTGGACAGGGAACGATCAGCCCCAGCATTTT | CASSWTGNDQPQHF
NA | NA | TRBJ2-1 | TRBV18 | TGTGCCAGCTCACCACGGCCAGCGGGTAATGAGCAGTTCTTC | CASSPRPAGNEQFF
many | NA | TRBJ2-7 | TRBV18 | TGTGCCAGCTCACGATACGGGACAAAGTACGAGCAGTACTTC | CASSRYGTKYEQYF
NA | NA | TRBJ2-1 | TRBV19 | TGTGCCAGTAGTATTCTCCCAGGGGAAGTTAGAGTTGATGAGCAGTTCTTC | CASSILPGEVRVDEQFF
many | TRBD2 | TRBJ2-3 | TRBV7-6 | TGTGCCAGCAGCCTGGTAGTAGCGGGGGTCGTCACAGATACGCAGTATTTT | CASSLVVAGVVTDTQYF
few | NA | TRBJ2-1 | TRBV20-1 | TGCAGTGCCCCCTGGAGCTCCTACAATGAGCAGTTCTTC | CSAPWSSYNEQFF
few | NA | TRBJ2-7 | TRBV6-2/TRBV6-3 | TGTGCCAGTCGACAGGTCCACGAGCAGTACTTC | CASRQVHEQYF
many | NA | TRBJ2-7 | TRBV4-3 | TGCGCCAGCAGCCAAGGGGCAGCCGCCTACGAGCAGTACTTC | CASSQGAAAYEQYF
NA | TRBD2 | TRBJ2-1 | TRBV6-2/TRBV6-3 | TGTGCCAGCAGTTACACGGGACTAGCGGGAGGGCCCGTATCCTACAATGAGCAGTTCTTC | CASSYTGLAGGPVSYNEQFF
few | NA | TRBJ2-7 | TRBV2 | TGTGCCAGCAGTAGGGACATGTCCTACGAGCAGTACTTC | CASSRDMSYEQYF
NA | TRBD1 | TRBJ1-2 | TRBV29-1 | TGCAGCGTTGCGACAGGGCCCTATGGCTACACCTTC | CSVATGPYGYTF
NA | TRBD2 | TRBJ2-7 | TRBV20-1 | TGCAGTGCTAAGACTAGCGGGAGTTACGAGCAGTACTTC | CSAKTSGSYEQYF
many | NA | TRBJ2-1 | TRBV4-2 | TGTGCCAGCAGCCAAGATGAGTACATGTACAATGAGCAGTTCTTC | CASSQDEYMYNEQFF
NA | TRBD1 | TRBJ1-1 | TRBV6-2/TRBV6-3 | TGTGCCAGCAGATCGGGACAGTGGAACACTGAAGCTTTCTTT | CASRSGQWNTEAFF
NA | NA | TRBJ2-4 | TRBV3-1 | TGTGCCAGCAGCCAGTCGGGGGAGCGCCGGTTGGGCATTCAGTACTTC | CASSQSGERRLGIQYF
NA | NA | TRBJ1-1 | TRBV12-3/TRBV12-4 | TGTGCCAGCAGTTTAGCCACAGGCCCCGGCACTGAAGCTTTCTTT | CASSLATGPGTEAFF